The present T cell receptor (beta chain) was sequenced within a study of CD8+ T cells in alopecia areata. Following extraction, RNA underwent reverse transcription to cDNA, which served as the sequencing template. TCRdb keeps only in-frame clones here, not all; method: immunoSEQ multiplex PCR. This table holds 180,000 or so clones, approximately 70% found once. Those with alopecia areata gave lesional scalp punch biopsies and peripheral blood. The sequenced sample was CD8+ T cells sorted from blood, obtained at week 0. This TCR came from a human donor with alopecia areata.

CDR3 residues: CASVGGKTQYF. The CDR3 DNA is TGTGCCAGCGTGGGTGGAAAGACCCAGTACTTC. The chain employs TRBV6-1 and TRBJ2-5; D not certain. The CDR3 is 11 residues long. The germline CDR1 and CDR2 sequences are MNHNS and SASEGT. V was shortened by 8 bases and J by 6 bases, with 10 bases between the two germline ends.